One and the same sample provided the 16 T cell receptor beta chains below, sequenced in a study of blood T cells in healthy people across ages. PCR was performed a second time for 7 to 11 cycles using a sample-barcoded 5' primer and a J-beta primer mix. TCRdb re-called the 5' RACE reads through MiXCR, storing one row per CDR3 protein. The sample lists about 800,000 distinct CDR3 sequences; around 45% were seen once. The sample consisted of blood. The receptors come from a man at least 80 years old in good health.

At least ten counts were recorded for this clonotype. The chain links TRBV5-5 to TRBJ2-1; TRBD1 is a possible D gene (5 bases). Trimming shortened V by 4 bases and J by 2 bases, and 10 bases separated the two germline ends. This CDR3 has 14 residues. CDR1 is SGHKS, CDR2 YYEKEE, per germline (reference sequence). The CDR3 region has the DNA TGTGCCAGCAGCCCGGACACTGCCTACAATGAGCAGTTCTTC. Translation: CASSPDTAYNEQFF.

This clonotype was detected a few times. The chain combines TRBV5-1 with TRBJ2-3; no definite D call. The CDR3 spans 13 residues. Germline-derived CDR1 and CDR2 are SGHRS and YFSETQ. Trimming took off 5 bases at V and 0 bases at J, with 7 bases between the two ends. The chain's CDR3 is CASSWVSTDTQYF. The CDR3 region has the DNA TGCGCCAGCAGTTGGGTCAGCACAGATACGCAGTATTTT.

The chain has TRBV14 and TRBJ1-2, with 7 bases fitting TRBD1. CDR3 size: 14 residues. Looked up from germline, CDR1 is SGHDN and CDR2 is FVKESK. V shed 4 bases, J shed 2 bases, and the junction held 4 bases outside the gene matches. CDR3 DNA sequence: TGTGCCAGCAGCCGACAGGGAAGAAACTATGGCTACACCTTC. It specifies CASSRQGRNYGYTF. Using reference TRBV14 and TRBJ1-2 for the parts outside the CDR3, the full variable domain is EAGVTQFPSHSVIEKGQTVTLRCDPISGHDNLYWYRRVMGKEIKFLLHFVKESKQDESGMPNNRFLAERTGGTYSTLKVQPAELEDSGVYFCASSRQGRNYGYTFGSGTRLTVV.

To note about this clonotype: This may arise from a read error, as a much more abundant clone is one base away. V gene TRBV7-9 combines with J gene TRBJ2-7; 11 positions match TRBD2. CDR1 SEHNR and CDR2 FQNEAQ come from the germline V gene (reference sequence). The CDR3 covers 16 residues. CDR3 in DNA: TGTGCCGGCAGCTTAGTGACTAGCGGGAACTCCTACGAGCAGTACTTC. Encoded protein: CAGSLVTSGNSYEQYF.

This rearrangement joins TRBV30 to TRBJ1-1, with D uncertain. The germline V and J ends were trimmed by 5 bases and 1 base, with 8 bases remaining between them. The CDR3 covers 12 residues. Germline assignment: CDR1 GTSNPN and CDR2 SVGIG (reference sequence). In nucleotides, the CDR3 is TGTGCCTGGGTTGCGGGGAACACTGAAGCTTTCTTT. Translated, it gives CAWVAGNTEAFF.

This clonotype was detected ten times or more. In DNA form, the CDR3 reads TGCAGTGCTGCGACTAGCGGGGCTAGCACAGATACGCAGTATTTT. This gives the protein CSAATSGASTDTQYF. The gene calls are TRBV20-1 and TRBJ2-3; the match to TRBD2 covers 11 bases. Germline V lookup: CDR1 DFQATT, CDR2 SNEGSKA (reference sequence). J gave up 0 bases and V 5 bases, and 4 bases lay outside the gene matches. CDR3 length equals 15 residues.

This clonotype was detected once. The J gene is TRBJ1-5, the V gene TRBV27; 7 nucleotides match TRBD1. J gave up 0 bases and V 5 bases, and 16 bases lay outside the gene matches. CDR1 MNHEY and CDR2 SMNVEV come from the germline V gene (reference sequence). The length of the CDR3 is 19 residues. The CDR3 is CASSANKGGGGYSNQPQHF. CDR3 DNA sequence: TGTGCCAGCAGTGCCAACAAGGGAGGGGGCGGATATAGCAATCAGCCCCAGCATTTT.

Regarding this clonotype: One end of the junction does not line up with germline, which may come from a read error. This sequence joins TRBV20-1 and TRBJ2-5; 10 nucleotides line up with TRBD2. The CDR3 totals 14 residues. Germline V gene sequence: CDR1 DFQATT, CDR2 SNEGSKA (reference sequence). CDR3 residues: CSTRASGSMETQYF. In nucleotides, the CDR3 is TGCAGTACTAGGGCTAGCGGGAGTATGGAGACCCAGTACTTC.

This clonotype was observed many times. V gene TRBV28 combines with J gene TRBJ2-3, with 7 bases aligning to TRBD1. The V gene end was trimmed by 6 bases and the J gene end by 6 bases; junction bases not matched to a gene: 12. Germline CDR1 reads MDHEN; CDR2 reads SYDVKM. CDR3 size: 15 residues. The CDR3 reads CASSEATGPGDTQYF. CDR3 bases: TGTGCCAGCAGCGAAGCGACAGGGCCGGGGGATACGCAGTATTTT.

V gene TRBV20-1 combines with J gene TRBJ2-3; 9 nucleotides match TRBD2. Per germline, CDR1 DFQATT and CDR2 SNEGSKA (reference sequence). V shed 6 bases, J shed 1 base, and the junction held 8 bases outside the gene matches. This CDR3 is 15 amino acids long. The CDR3 protein is CSAGELAGGTDTQYF. In DNA, the CDR3 is TGCAGTGCGGGGGAATTAGCGGGGGGCACAGATACGCAGTATTTT.

The J gene is TRBJ2-2, the V gene TRBV7-9; D is possibly TRBD2 (5 bases). Germline lookup yields CDR1 SEHNR and CDR2 FQNEAQ (reference sequence). The CDR3 has 15 amino acids. V lost 6 bases to trimming and J lost 3 bases, with 14 bases between them. CDR3 sequence reads: CASSTPGSYTGELFF. The CDR3 DNA reads as TGTGCCAGCAGTACTCCGGGATCCTACACCGGGGAGCTGTTTTTT.

V usage is TRBV14 and J usage is TRBJ1-4, with D perhaps TRBD1 (6 bases). Trimming stripped 1 base from V and 3 bases from J, with 15 bases between. CDR1 SGHDN and CDR2 FVKESK come from the germline V gene. The CDR3 contains 17 residues. CDR3 DNA: TGTGCCAGCAGCCAAGTCCCAGTGGGGGCGGCTAATGAAAAACTGTTTTTT. This sequence encodes CASSQVPVGAANEKLFF.

This chain uses TRBV6-4 with TRBJ1-5; D is undetermined. CDR1 MRHNA and CDR2 SNTAGT come from the germline V gene. The CDR3 is 12 amino acids. Trimming took 2 bases from V and 7 from J, leaving 6 bases between them. The CDR3 is CASSDPIQPQHF. In DNA form, the CDR3 reads TGTGCCAGCAGTGACCCAATACAGCCCCAGCATTTT.

The chain has TRBV11-2 and TRBJ1-4; D is unclear. V lost 5 bases and J lost 8, with 21 bases in between. This CDR3 has 16 residues. The germline V gene has CDR1 SGHAT and CDR2 FQNNGV. This chain's CDR3 is CASSLLLWDTDEKLFF. In DNA form, the CDR3 reads TGTGCCAGCAGCCTCCTCCTATGGGATACGGACGAAAAACTGTTTTTT. Full variable domain (outside the CDR3, taken from reference TRBV11-2 and TRBJ1-4): EAGVAQSPRYKIIEKRQSVAFWCNPISGHATLYWYQQILGQGPKLLIQFQNNGVVDDSQLPKDRFSAERLKGVDSTLKIQPAKLEDSAVYLCASSLLLWDTDEKLFFGSGTQLSVL.

CDR3 amino acids: CSVEETPQETQYF. Written as DNA, the CDR3 is TGCAGCGTTGAAGAGACACCCCAAGAGACCCAGTACTTC. This chain joins TRBV29-1 and TRBJ2-5; D is ambiguous. Germline V gene sequence: CDR1 SQVTM, CDR2 ANQGSEA. V shed 0 bases and J shed 1 base, with 6 bases lying between them. This CDR3 has 13 amino acids.

V gene TRBV20-1 combines with J gene TRBJ2-1; TRBD2 matches at 8 bases. V lost 6 bases, J lost 2 bases, and 6 bases stayed unmatched. Germline lookup yields CDR1 DFQATT and CDR2 SNEGSKA (reference sequence). The CDR3 length is 14 residues. CDR3 amino acids: CSAHGRGPYNEQFF. In DNA, the CDR3 is TGCAGTGCACACGGGAGGGGACCCTACAATGAGCAGTTCTTC.